These 8 T cell receptor beta chains share one sample of origin, sequenced in a study of metastatic and nonmetastatic thyroid tumors. With MiXCR, TCRdb called clones anew from the PCR reads. This repertoire shows 64,000 or so clones, about 16% found once; its top ten account for more than 9%. Patients underwent thyroid surgery, and none had received any treatment before it. The source material was blood. The source is a male donor with papillary thyroid cancer or a benign thyroid nodule (not recorded which). Some clones in this sample may be carry-over from other donors' samples.

The chain uses TRBV25-1 and TRBJ2-5; the match to TRBD2 covers 7 bases. From germline, CDR1 is MGHDK and CDR2 SYGVNS. This CDR3 contains 20 residues. V lost 5 bases and J lost 1; bases outside the gene matches: 22. CDR3 in amino acids: CASSPTSVGSTLHSQETQYF. The DNA of the CDR3 is TGTGCCAGCAGTCCTACTAGCGTGGGGTCTACTCTCCATAGCCAAGAGACCCAGTACTTC.

V usage is TRBV28 and J usage is TRBJ2-7, with TRBD1 as a possible D gene (5 bases). The CDR3 totals 14 residues. Germline V CDR1 and CDR2: MDHEN, SYDVKM. Trimming shortened V by 5 bases and J by 6 bases, and 17 bases separated the two germline ends. The CDR3 sequence is CASSRPGSAREQYF. DNA for the CDR3: TGTGCCAGCAGTCGACCAGGGTCAGCGCGCGAGCAGTACTTC.

This clone was counted many times. This sequence joins TRBV20-1 and TRBJ1-1; D is unresolved. In germline, CDR1 is DFQATT, CDR2 SNEGSKA (reference sequence). Trimming stripped 0 bases from V and 1 base from J, with 3 bases between. This CDR3 is 12 amino acids long. The CDR3 bases are TGCAGTGCTAGAGATCCGAACACTGAAGCTTTCTTT. Amino acid sequence: CSARDPNTEAFF.

The chain carries TRBV7-3 and TRBJ2-1; no clear D gene. The V end lost 5 bases, the J end lost 8 bases, and 16 bases lay between the germline ends. This CDR3 spans 14 amino acids. The germline gives CDR1 SGHTA, CDR2 FQGTGA. The CDR3 reads CASSPIGSIDEQFF. The CDR3 coding sequence is TGTGCCAGCAGCCCCATCGGGTCTATCGATGAGCAGTTCTTC.

This clone was seen repeatedly, ten times or more. This chain connects TRBV5-6 to TRBJ2-7, with 12 bases aligning to TRBD2. The V gene end was trimmed by 0 bases and the J gene end by 5 bases; junction bases not matched to a gene: 3. The CDR3 is 15 amino acids. The germline gives CDR1 SGHDT, CDR2 YYEEEE. The CDR3 is CASSLATSGRDEQYV. CDR3 in DNA: TGTGCCAGCAGCTTGGCGACTAGCGGGAGAGACGAGCAGTACGTC.

The chain has TRBV11-1 and TRBJ2-3, with TRBD2 matching over 8 bases. Per the germline V gene, CDR1 is SGHAT and CDR2 is FQDESV (reference sequence). CDR3 length: 17 amino acids. Trimming at V came to 8 bases and at J to 2 bases, leaving 15 bases not matched to a gene. CDR3 region: CASGLWTLAVATDTQYF. DNA of the CDR3: TGTGCCAGCGGCCTGTGGACACTAGCGGTGGCCACAGATACGCAGTATTTT.

This clone was seen repeatedly, ten times or more. The V call is TRBV12-3 or TRBV12-4, the J call TRBJ1-5; no clear D gene. This CDR3 has 15 amino acids. Trimming pared 2 bases from V and 0 bases from J, leaving 8 bases between. CDR3 nucleotides: TGTGCCAGCAGTTTATTTCCCACTAGCAATCAGCCCCAGCATTTT. Its protein product is CASSLFPTSNQPQHF.

This clone was found many times. The chain joins TRBV7-2 to TRBJ1-1; D is unclear. Trimming stripped 0 bases from V and 8 bases from J, with 10 bases between. The CDR3 extends over 13 amino acids. Per the germline V gene, CDR1 is SGHTA and CDR2 is FQGNSA. Here the CDR3 reads CASSLAEGMEAFF. The CDR3 nucleotides read TGTGCCAGCAGCTTAGCGGAAGGTATGGAAGCTTTCTTT.